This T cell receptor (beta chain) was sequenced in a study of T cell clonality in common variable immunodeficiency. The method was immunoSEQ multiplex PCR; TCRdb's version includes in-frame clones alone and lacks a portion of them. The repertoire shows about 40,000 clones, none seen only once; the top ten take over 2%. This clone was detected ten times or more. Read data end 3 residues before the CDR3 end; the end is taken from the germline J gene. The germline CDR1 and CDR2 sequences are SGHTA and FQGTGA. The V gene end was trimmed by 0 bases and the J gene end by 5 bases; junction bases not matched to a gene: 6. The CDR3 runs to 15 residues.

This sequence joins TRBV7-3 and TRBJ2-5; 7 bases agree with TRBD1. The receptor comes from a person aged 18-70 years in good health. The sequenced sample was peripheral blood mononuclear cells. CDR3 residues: CASSLTAGGWETQYF. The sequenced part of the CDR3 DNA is TGTGCCAGCAGCTTAACAGCAGGGGGTTGGGAGACC.